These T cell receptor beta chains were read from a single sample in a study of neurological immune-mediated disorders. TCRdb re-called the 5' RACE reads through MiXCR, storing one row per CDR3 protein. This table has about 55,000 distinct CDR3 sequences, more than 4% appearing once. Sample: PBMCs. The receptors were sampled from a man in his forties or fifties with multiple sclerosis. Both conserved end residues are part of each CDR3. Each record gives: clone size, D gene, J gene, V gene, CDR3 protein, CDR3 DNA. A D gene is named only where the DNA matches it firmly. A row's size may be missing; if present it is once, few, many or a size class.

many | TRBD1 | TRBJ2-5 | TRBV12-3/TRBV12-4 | CASSYRDRGRETQYF | TGTGCCAGCAGTTACCGGGACAGGGGGCGAGAGACCCAGTACTTC
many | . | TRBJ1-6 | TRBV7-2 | CASSRETGWGNSPLHF | TGTGCCAGCAGCCGGGAGACGGGGTGGGGAAATTCACCCCTCCACTTT
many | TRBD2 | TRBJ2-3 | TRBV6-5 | CASSGNTDTQYF | TGTGCCTCTAGCGGTAACACAGATACGCAGTATTTT
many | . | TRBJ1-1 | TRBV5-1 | CASSLGYGRSLDTEAFF | TGCGCCAGCAGCTTGGGATACGGAAGGAGTTTGGACACTGAAGCTTTCTTT
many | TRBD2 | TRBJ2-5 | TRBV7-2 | CASSLADLAGGGTQYF | TGTGCCAGCAGCTTAGCCGACCTAGCGGGGGGAGGGACCCAGTACTTC
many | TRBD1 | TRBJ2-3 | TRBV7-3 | CASSSQQGSTDTQYF | TGTGCCAGCAGCTCCCAACAGGGGAGCACAGATACGCAGTATTTT
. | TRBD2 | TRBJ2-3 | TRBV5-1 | CASSLEGGASGAATDTQYF | TGCGCCAGCAGCTTGGAAGGTGGGGCTAGCGGGGCGGCGACAGATACGCAGTATTTT
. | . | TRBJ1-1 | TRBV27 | CASSLLLQRGRTEAFF | TGTGCCAGCAGTTTATTACTTCAGCGAGGGAGAACTGAAGCTTTCTTT
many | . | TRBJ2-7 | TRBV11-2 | CASSLAIWGAEQYF | TGTGCCAGCAGCTTAGCGATTTGGGGGGCCGAGCAGTACTTC
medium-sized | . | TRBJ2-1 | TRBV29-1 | CSAPFDRSSEQFF | TGCAGCGCCCCTTTCGACCGTTCGAGTGAGCAGTTCTTC
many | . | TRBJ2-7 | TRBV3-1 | CASSQIDRTYEQYF | TGTGCCAGCAGCCAAATCGACAGGACCTACGAGCAGTACTTC
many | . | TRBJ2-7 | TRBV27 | CASSSLLAPRDRDPYEQYF | TGTGCCAGCAGTTCCCTGCTGGCCCCCCGCGACAGAGACCCATACGAGCAGTACTTC
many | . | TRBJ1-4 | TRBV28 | CASSPSRAGRFEKLFF | TGTGCCAGCAGCCCGAGTAGGGCAGGGAGGTTTGAAAAACTGTTTTTT
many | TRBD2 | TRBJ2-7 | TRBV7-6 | CASSPQRGGAEGEQYF | TGTGCCAGCAGCCCCCAAAGGGGAGGGGCAGAAGGTGAGCAGTACTTC
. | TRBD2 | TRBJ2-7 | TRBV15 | CATSPGGAGVTSGETYEQYF | TGTGCCACCAGCCCCGGCGGGGCAGGGGTTACTAGCGGAGAAACCTACGAGCAGTACTTC
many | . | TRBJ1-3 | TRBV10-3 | CAISESGNTIYF | TGTGCCATCAGTGAGTCTGGAAACACCATATATTTT
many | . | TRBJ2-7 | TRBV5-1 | CASSSGGTQSLYEQYF | TGCGCCAGCAGCTCAGGGGGGACACAATCCCTCTACGAGCAGTACTTC
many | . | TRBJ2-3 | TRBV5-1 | CASSLEQTTDTQYF | TGCGCCAGCAGCTTGGAACAGACCACAGATACGCAGTATTTT
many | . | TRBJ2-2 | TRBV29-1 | CSVDWGRTGGELFF | TGCAGCGTTGATTGGGGGCGGACCGGAGGGGAGCTGTTTTTT
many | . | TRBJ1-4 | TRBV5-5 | CASSPLGGNEKLFF | TGTGCCAGCAGCCCTCTTGGCGGTAATGAAAAACTGTTTTTT
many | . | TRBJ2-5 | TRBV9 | CASSRQGGRETQYF | TGTGCCAGCAGCCGACAGGGAGGGCGAGAGACCCAGTACTTC
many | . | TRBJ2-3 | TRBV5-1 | CASSSPAGGTDTQYF | TGCGCCAGCAGCTCCCCTGCCGGGGGTACAGATACGCAGTATTTT
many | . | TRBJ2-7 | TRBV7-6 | CASSLDRGFSYEQYF | TGTGCCAGCAGCTTAGATCGAGGATTCTCCTACGAGCAGTACTTC
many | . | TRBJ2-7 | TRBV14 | CASSQEYGWGIDIHYEQYF | TGTGCCAGCAGCCAAGAGTATGGTTGGGGGATAGACATTCACTACGAGCAGTACTTC
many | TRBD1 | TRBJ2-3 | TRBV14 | CASSQDPGQGTDTQYF | TGTGCCAGCAGCCAAGACCCGGGACAGGGTACAGATACGCAGTATTTT
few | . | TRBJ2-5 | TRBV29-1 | CSVESPRDLWSGGETQYF | TGCAGCGTTGAAAGCCCCCGGGACCTGTGGTCGGGCGGAGAGACCCAGTACTTC
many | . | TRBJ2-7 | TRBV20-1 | CSARPGVSILSYEQYF | TGCAGTGCTCGCCCGGGTGTCTCCATCCTCTCCTACGAGCAGTACTTC
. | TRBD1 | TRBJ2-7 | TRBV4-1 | CASSQEQGNGYEQYF | TGCGCCAGCAGCCAGGAACAGGGGAATGGCTACGAGCAGTACTTC
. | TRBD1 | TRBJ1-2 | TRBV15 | CATSREGGQAGGYTF | TGTGCCACCAGCAGAGAAGGCGGACAGGCGGGTGGCTACACCTTC
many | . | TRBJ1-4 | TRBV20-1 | CSARAPFGTNEKLFF | TGCAGTGCTAGAGCCCCTTTTGGAACTAATGAAAAACTGTTTTTT
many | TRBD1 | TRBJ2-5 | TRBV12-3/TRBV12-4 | CASSSGQGVYQETQYF | TGTGCCAGCAGTTCGGGACAGGGCGTTTACCAAGAGACCCAGTACTTC
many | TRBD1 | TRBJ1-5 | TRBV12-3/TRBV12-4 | CASSLTGDNQPQHF | TGTGCCAGCAGCCTGACAGGGGACAATCAGCCCCAGCATTTT
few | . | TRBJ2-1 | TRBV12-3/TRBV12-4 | CASSFGGGAPYNEQFF | TGTGCCAGCAGTTTTGGGGGCGGGGCTCCCTACAATGAGCAGTTCTTC
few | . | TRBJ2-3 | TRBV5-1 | CASSVDPLTDTQYF | TGCGCCAGCAGCGTAGATCCACTCACAGATACGCAGTATTTT
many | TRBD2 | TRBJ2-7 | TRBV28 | CASSLSGGINEQYF | TGTGCCAGCAGTTTATCGGGGGGGATCAACGAGCAGTACTTC
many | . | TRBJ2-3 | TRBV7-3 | CASSLRMRGASGTDTQYF | TGTGCCAGCAGCTTAAGAATGAGGGGGGCTAGCGGCACAGATACGCAGTATTTT
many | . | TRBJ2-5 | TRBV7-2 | CASSFQWGYQETQYF | TGTGCCAGCAGCTTCCAGTGGGGGTACCAAGAGACCCAGTACTTC
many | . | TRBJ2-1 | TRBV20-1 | CSAKSGYNEQFF | TGCAGTGCGAAGAGCGGTTACAATGAGCAGTTCTTC
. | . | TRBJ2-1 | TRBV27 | CASSLRDQHNEQFF | TGTGCCAGCAGCCTCCGGGACCAGCACAATGAGCAGTTCTTC